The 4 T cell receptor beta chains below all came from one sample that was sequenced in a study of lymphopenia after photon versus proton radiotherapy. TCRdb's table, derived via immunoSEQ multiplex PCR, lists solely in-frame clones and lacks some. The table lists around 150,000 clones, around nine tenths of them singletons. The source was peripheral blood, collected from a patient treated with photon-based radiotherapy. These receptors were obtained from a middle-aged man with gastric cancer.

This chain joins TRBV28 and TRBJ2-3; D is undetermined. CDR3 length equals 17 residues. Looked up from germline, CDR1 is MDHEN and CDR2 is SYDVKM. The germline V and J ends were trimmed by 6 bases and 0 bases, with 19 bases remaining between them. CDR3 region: CASSPPKRAVSTDTQYF. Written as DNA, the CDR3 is TGTGCCAGCAGCCCTCCTAAAAGGGCCGTAAGCACAGATACGCAGTATTTT.

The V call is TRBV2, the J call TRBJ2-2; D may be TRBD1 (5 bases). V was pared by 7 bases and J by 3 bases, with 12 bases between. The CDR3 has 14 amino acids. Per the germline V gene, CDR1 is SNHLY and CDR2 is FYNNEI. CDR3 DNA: TGTGCCAGCACAGGAGACAGTCACACCGGGGAGCTGTTTTTT. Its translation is CASTGDSHTGELFF.

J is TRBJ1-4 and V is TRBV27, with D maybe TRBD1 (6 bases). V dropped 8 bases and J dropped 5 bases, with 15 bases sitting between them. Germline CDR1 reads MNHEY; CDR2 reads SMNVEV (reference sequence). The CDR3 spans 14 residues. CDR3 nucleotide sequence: TGTGCCAGCGGAATAAGGGGGGGGAATGAAAAACTGTTTTTT. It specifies CASGIRGGNEKLFF.

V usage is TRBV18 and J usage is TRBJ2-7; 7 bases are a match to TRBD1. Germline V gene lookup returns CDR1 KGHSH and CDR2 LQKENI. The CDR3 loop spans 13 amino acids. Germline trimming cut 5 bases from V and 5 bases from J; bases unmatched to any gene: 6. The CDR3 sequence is CASSSIQGDEQYF. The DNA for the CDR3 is TGTGCCAGCTCATCAATCCAGGGGGACGAGCAGTACTTC. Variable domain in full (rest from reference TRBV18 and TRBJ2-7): NAGVMQNPRHLVRRRGQEARLRCSPMKGHSHVYWYRQLPEEGLKFMVYLQKENIIDESGMPKERFSAEFPKEGPSILRIQQVVRGDSAAYFCASSSIQGDEQYFGPGTRLTVT.